A single sample is the source of the 18 T cell receptor beta chains below, sequenced in a study of regulatory T cells in long-lasting Graves disease. Arm-PCR of CDR3 regions with iRepertoire HTBI primers generated TCR beta libraries. One entry per CDR3 protein results from TCRdb running MiXCR on the multiplex PCR reads. The data hold roughly 450,000 distinct CDR3 sequences, with less than 25% observed a single time. Regarding time point: persistent/refractory GD, antithyroid drugs over 5 years with positive TRAb. RNA isolated from PBMCs was used to make the TCR library. The sample here was peripheral blood mononuclear cells (PBMCs), taken when the disease was refractory, from a patient treated with antithyroid drugs. Receptor source: a female donor with Graves disease.

The rearrangement links TRBV13 to TRBJ2-7; 7 nucleotides align to TRBD1. The CDR3 length is 17 residues. Germline lookup yields CDR1 PRHDT and CDR2 FYEKMQ (reference sequence). V was pared by 1 base and J by 6 bases, with 15 bases of the junction left unmatched. This CDR3 is CASSLVHETGLGSEQYF. CDR3 DNA: TGTGCCAGCAGCTTAGTCCACGAGACAGGGCTGGGGTCCGAGCAGTACTTC.

This clonotype showed up many times. The chain has TRBV6-1 and TRBJ2-7; possibly TRBD1 for D (6 bases). Trimming took off 8 bases at V and 4 bases at J, with 9 bases between the two ends. From germline, CDR1 is MNHNS and CDR2 SASEGT. The CDR3 consists of 11 residues. CDR3 sequence: CASFQGYEQYF. DNA for the CDR3: TGTGCCAGCTTCCAGGGGTACGAGCAGTACTTC.

Concerning this clonotype: One junction end disagrees with the germline gene, perhaps due to a read error. V and J are TRBV5-1 and TRBJ2-7; 10 nucleotides match TRBD2. Germline CDR1 reads SGHRS; CDR2 reads YFSETQ. The CDR3 sequence is 15 residues long. CDR3 in amino acids: CTSSYSGRKVREQYF. As DNA, the CDR3 is TGCACCAGCAGCTATAGCGGGAGGAAGGTACGGGAGCAGTACTTC.

This clonotype was seen only a few times. This sequence joins TRBV6-1 and TRBJ2-5; possibly TRBD1 for D (6 bases). The CDR3 consists of 14 residues. V gave up 8 bases and J gave up 3 bases, with 16 bases separating them. CDR1 and CDR2 from the germline V gene are MNHNS and SASEGT. CDR3 in amino acids: CASYLEKGEETQYF. CDR3 DNA sequence: TGTGCCAGCTATCTGGAGAAGGGGGAAGAGACCCAGTACTTC.

Worth noting for this clonotype: A read error is possible here, since a much larger clone lies one base away. This chain uses TRBV28 with TRBJ2-2; tentatively, D is TRBD2 (5 bases). Germline CDR1 is MDHEN and CDR2 is SYDVKM. The CDR3 covers 11 residues. CDR3 protein: CASSLFGELSF. CDR3 sequence (DNA): TGTGCCAGCAGTTTATTCGGGGAGCTGTCTTTT.

V is TRBV28 and J is TRBJ1-2, with D tentatively TRBD1 (6 bases). The CDR3 has 13 amino acids. V was shortened by 3 bases and J by 7 bases, with 12 bases between the two germline ends. The V gene's germline CDR1 is MDHEN and CDR2 SYDVKM. The CDR3 loop reads CASSFSGQLGYTF. The CDR3 coding sequence is TGTGCCAGCAGTTTTTCTGGACAGCTTGGCTACACCTTC.

The V call is TRBV13, the J call TRBJ1-6, with D hard to call. Trimming cost V 6 bases and J 7 bases, with 10 bases left between them. The germline V gene encodes CDR1 PRHDT and CDR2 FYEKMQ (reference sequence). CDR3 length: 13 residues. CDR3 nucleotide sequence: TGTGCCAGCAGGGGTCGGGGAAATTCACCCCTCCACTTT. This codes for CASRGRGNSPLHF. Variable domain in full (rest from reference TRBV13 and TRBJ1-6): AAGVIQSPRHLIKEKRETATLKCYPIPRHDTVYWYQQGPGQDPQFLISFYEKMQSDKGSIPDRFSAQQFSDYHSELNMSSLELGDSALYFCASRGRGNSPLHFGNGTRLTVT.

This clonotype came up many times. This rearrangement joins TRBV6-5 to TRBJ1-2; D is unclear. V dropped 0 bases and J dropped 4 bases, with 9 bases sitting between them. Germline V gene data show CDR1 as MNHEY and CDR2 as SVGAGI. The CDR3 has 14 amino acids. The CDR3 nucleotides read TGTGCCAGCAGTTACTCGGAAGGGTTCTATGGCTACACCTTC. Amino acids: CASSYSEGFYGYTF.

The rearrangement uses TRBV5-8 and TRBJ1-2; D is possibly TRBD1 (5 bases). The germline CDR1 and CDR2 sequences are SGHTS and YDEGEE. The CDR3 is made up of 14 amino acids. Deletions cut 1 base from V and 2 bases from J, with 9 bases between. The DNA for the CDR3 is TGTGCCAGCAGCTTGTCTCAGGGAAACTATGGCTACACCTTC. It encodes CASSLSQGNYGYTF. The whole variable domain, filled in from reference TRBV5-8 and TRBJ1-2, reads EAGVTQSPTHLIKTRGQQATLRCSPISGHTSVYWYQQALGLGLQFLLWYDEGEERNRGNFPPRFSGRQFPNYSSELNVNALELEDSALYLCASSLSQGNYGYTFGSGTRLTVV.

The chain uses TRBV10-3 and TRBJ2-7; 10 positions match TRBD2. Per the germline V gene, CDR1 is ENHRY and CDR2 is SYGVKD. The CDR3 consists of 14 residues. V was pared by 5 bases and J by 2 bases, with 3 bases of the junction left unmatched. CDR3 nucleotide sequence: TGTGCCATCAGTCGGACTAGCGGCGCCTACGAGCAGTACTTC. It is translated as CAISRTSGAYEQYF.

This sequence joins TRBV12-3 or TRBV12-4 and TRBJ2-1, with 8 bases aligning to TRBD2. With 6 bases clipped from V and 2 bases from J, the junction kept 9 bases outside the gene matches. The CDR3 spans 16 residues. CDR3 nucleotides: TGTGCCAGCAGCACTAGCGGACCGCCCGCCTACAATGAGCAGTTCTTC. This sequence encodes CASSTSGPPAYNEQFF.

This clonotype was seen more than once but under ten times. The chain is built from TRBV12-3 or TRBV12-4 and TRBJ2-2; D unclear. The CDR3 sequence is 15 residues long. The ends were cut back, 2 bases at V and 4 bases at J, with 11 bases in the middle. CDR3 nucleotide sequence: TGTGCCAGCAGTTTATTGGGGTCAATCACCGGGGAGCTGTTTTTT. Translated: CASSLLGSITGELFF.

This clonotype occurred a few times. The chain links TRBV11-2 to TRBJ2-5; D assignment may be TRBD1 or TRBD2 (5 bases each). Germline V CDR1 and CDR2: SGHAT, FQNNGV. Trimming took off 11 bases at V and 4 bases at J, with 20 bases between the two ends. The CDR3 totals 14 residues. CDR3 region: CASHGAGRIETQYF. DNA for the CDR3: TGTGCCTCCCACGGGGCCGGGCGAATAGAGACCCAGTACTTC.

A word on this clonotype: A much more abundant neighbour one base away suggests this may be a read error. The chain carries TRBV7-9 and TRBJ2-5; the D gene is possibly TRBD1 (6 bases). In germline, CDR1 is SEHNR, CDR2 FQNEAQ (reference sequence). The CDR3 contains 14 residues. Trimming took off 5 bases at V and 6 bases at J, with 16 bases between the two ends. The CDR3 reads CASSDTRGTKTQYF. The CDR3 coding sequence is TGTGCCAGCAGCGACACCCGAGGGACAAAGACCCAGTACTTC.

This clonotype was counted at least ten times. V and J are TRBV11-2 and TRBJ1-4, with D hard to call. The V gene's germline CDR1 is SGHAT and CDR2 FQNNGV. V lost 2 bases, J lost 8 bases, and 18 bases lay in between. The CDR3 has 16 amino acids. The CDR3 is CASSLSKGRPGEKLFF. In DNA, the CDR3 is TGTGCCAGCAGCTTAAGCAAAGGTCGTCCTGGAGAAAAACTGTTTTTT.

This clonotype was counted ten times or more. The V call is TRBV27, the J call TRBJ2-5, with D perhaps matching TRBD2 (5 bases). V gave up 3 bases and J gave up 14 bases, with 16 bases separating them. Germline CDR1 is MNHEY and CDR2 is SMNVEV (reference sequence). This CDR3 is 12 amino acids long. CDR3 in amino acids: CASSFLSGSEYF. The CDR3 region has the DNA TGTGCCAGCAGTTTCCTTTCGGGGAGTGAATACTTC.

This clonotype was counted at least ten times. The chain couples TRBV12-3 or TRBV12-4 to TRBJ2-5; D call uncertain. Trimming removed 6 bases at V and 4 bases at J, with 9 bases between. The CDR3 has 12 amino acids. The chain's CDR3 is CASSPFRETQYF. DNA of the CDR3: TGTGCCAGCAGCCCTTTCCGAGAGACCCAGTACTTC.

Comments on this clonotype: This may stem from a read error, because a much larger clone lies one nucleotide away. The DNA for the CDR3 is TGCAGTGCTACCGGGCTCAACTCCTACGAGCAGTACTTC. Translated: CSATGLNSYEQYF. This sequence joins TRBV20-1 and TRBJ2-7; D not certain. With 4 bases removed from V and 0 bases from J, the gap between germline ends came to 10 bases. Germline V gives CDR1 DFQATT, CDR2 SNEGSKA (reference sequence). The CDR3 length is 13 residues.